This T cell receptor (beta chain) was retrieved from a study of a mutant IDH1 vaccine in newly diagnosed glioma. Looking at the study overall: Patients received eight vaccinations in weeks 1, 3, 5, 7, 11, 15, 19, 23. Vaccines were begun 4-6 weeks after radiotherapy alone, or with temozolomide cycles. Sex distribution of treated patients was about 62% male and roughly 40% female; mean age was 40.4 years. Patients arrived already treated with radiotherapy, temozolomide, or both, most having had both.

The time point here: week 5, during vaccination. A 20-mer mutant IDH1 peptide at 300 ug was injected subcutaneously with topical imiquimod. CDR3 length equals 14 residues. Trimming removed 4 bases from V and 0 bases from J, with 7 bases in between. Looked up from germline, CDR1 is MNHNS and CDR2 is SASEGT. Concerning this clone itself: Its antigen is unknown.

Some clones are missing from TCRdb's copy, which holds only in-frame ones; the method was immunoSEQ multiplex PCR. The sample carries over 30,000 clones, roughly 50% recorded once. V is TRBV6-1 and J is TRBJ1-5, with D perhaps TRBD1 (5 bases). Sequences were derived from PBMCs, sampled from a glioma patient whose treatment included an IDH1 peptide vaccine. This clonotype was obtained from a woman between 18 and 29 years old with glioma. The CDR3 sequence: CASSATVSNQPQHF. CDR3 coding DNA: TGTGCCAGCAGTGCGACAGTTAGCAATCAGCCCCAGCATTTT.